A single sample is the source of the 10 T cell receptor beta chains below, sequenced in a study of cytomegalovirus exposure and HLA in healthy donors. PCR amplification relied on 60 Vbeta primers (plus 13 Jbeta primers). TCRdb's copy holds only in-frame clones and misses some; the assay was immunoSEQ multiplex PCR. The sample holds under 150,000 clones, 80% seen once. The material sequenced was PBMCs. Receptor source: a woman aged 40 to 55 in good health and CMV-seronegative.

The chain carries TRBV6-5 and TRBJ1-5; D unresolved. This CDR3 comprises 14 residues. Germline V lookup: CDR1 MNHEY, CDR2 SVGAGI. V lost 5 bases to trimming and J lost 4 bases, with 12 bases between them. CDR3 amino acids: CASSETPGNQPQHF. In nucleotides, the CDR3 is TGTGCCAGCAGTGAAACCCCGGGGAATCAGCCCCAGCATTTT.

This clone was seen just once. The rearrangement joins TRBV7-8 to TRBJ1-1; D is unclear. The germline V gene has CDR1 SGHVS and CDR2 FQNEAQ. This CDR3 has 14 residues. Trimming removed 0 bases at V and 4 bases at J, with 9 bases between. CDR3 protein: CASSLAQASTEAFF. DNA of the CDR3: TGTGCCAGCAGCTTAGCTCAGGCGAGCACTGAAGCTTTCTTT.

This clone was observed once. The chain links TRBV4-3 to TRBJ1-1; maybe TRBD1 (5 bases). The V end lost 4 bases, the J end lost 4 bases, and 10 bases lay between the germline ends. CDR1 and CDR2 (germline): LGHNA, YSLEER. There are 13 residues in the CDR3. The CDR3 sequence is CASSPGGGTEAFF. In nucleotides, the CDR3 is TGCGCCAGCAGCCCGGGGGGTGGCACTGAAGCTTTCTTT.

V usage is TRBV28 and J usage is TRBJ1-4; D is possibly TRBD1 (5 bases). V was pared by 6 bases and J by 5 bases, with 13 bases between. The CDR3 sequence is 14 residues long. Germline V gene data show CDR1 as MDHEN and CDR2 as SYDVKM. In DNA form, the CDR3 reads TGTGCCAGCAGCCCCGTACGGGGGAATGAAAAACTGTTTTTT. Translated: CASSPVRGNEKLFF.

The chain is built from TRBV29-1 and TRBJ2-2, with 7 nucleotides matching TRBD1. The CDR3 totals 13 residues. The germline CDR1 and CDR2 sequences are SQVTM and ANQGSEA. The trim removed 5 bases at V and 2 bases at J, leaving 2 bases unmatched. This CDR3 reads CSVRDSNTGELFF. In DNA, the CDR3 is TGCAGCGTTCGGGACAGCAACACCGGGGAGCTGTTTTTT.

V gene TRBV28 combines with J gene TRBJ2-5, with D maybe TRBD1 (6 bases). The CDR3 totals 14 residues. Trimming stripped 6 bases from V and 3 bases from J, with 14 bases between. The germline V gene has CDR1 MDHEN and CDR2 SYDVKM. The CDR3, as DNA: TGTGCCAGCAGCCCACAGGGTTGGGAAGAGACCCAGTACTTC. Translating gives CASSPQGWEETQYF.

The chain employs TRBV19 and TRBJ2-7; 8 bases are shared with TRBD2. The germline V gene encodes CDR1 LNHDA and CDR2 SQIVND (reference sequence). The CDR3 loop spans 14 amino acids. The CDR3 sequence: CVRIPGLVAHEQYF. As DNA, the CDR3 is TGTGTCAGGATCCCGGGACTAGTGGCCCACGAGCAGTACTTC.

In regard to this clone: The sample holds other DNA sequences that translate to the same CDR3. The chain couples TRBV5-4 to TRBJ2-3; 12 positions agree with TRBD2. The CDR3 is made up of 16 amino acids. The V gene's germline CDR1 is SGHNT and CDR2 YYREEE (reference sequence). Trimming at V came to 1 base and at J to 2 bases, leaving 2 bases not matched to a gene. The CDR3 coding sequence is TGTGCCAGCAGCTTGCGGACTAGCGGGGTCACAGATACGCAGTATTTT. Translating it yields CASSLRTSGVTDTQYF. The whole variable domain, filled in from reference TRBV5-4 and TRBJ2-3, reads ETGVTQSPTHLIKTRGQQVTLRCSSQSGHNTVSWYQQALGQGPQFIFQYYREEENGRGNFPPRFSGLQFPNYSSELNVNALELDDSALYLCASSLRTSGVTDTQYFGPGTRLTVL.

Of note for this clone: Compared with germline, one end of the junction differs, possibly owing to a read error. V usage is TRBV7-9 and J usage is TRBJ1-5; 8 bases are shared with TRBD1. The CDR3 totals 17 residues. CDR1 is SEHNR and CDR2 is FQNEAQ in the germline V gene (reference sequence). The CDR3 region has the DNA TGTTCCAGCAGCAATGGCGGGACGGACAGGGTCCATCAGCCCCAGCATTTT. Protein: CSSSNGGTDRVHQPQHF.

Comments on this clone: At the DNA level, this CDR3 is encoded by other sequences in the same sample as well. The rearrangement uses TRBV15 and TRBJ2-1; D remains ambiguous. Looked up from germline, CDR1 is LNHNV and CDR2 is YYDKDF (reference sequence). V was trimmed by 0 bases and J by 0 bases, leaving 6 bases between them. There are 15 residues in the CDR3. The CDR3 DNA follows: TGTGCCACCAGCAGAGATGCGAGCTCCTACAATGAGCAGTTCTTC. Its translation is CATSRDASSYNEQFF.